This T cell receptor beta chain was recorded in a study of cytomegalovirus exposure and HLA in healthy donors. The primer mix had 60 Vbeta and 13 Jbeta primers. The data were produced by immunoSEQ multiplex PCR, yet TCRdb's version contains in-frame clones alone and is incomplete. The sample comprises about 130,000 clones, around 80% of which are singletons, and 4% to 5.5% rests with the top ten. The clonotype was recovered from a man aged 30 to 45 in good health. The specimen was PBMCs.

The CDR3 loop reads CASSAQGVYGYTF. DNA of the CDR3: TGTGCCAGCAGCGCGCAGGGTGTGTATGGCTACACCTTC. The rearrangement uses TRBV9 and TRBJ1-2, with D perhaps matching TRBD1 (5 bases). The CDR3 is 13 residues long. V was pared by 3 bases and J by 5 bases, with 11 bases between. Per germline, CDR1 SGDLS and CDR2 YYNGEE.